This record covers a single T cell receptor (beta chain). The V gene end was trimmed by 5 bases and the J gene end by 4 bases; junction bases not matched to a gene: 5. CDR3 length equals 14 residues. CDR1 SEHNR and CDR2 FQNEAQ come from the germline V gene (reference sequence). This sample was taken from a study of cytomegalovirus exposure and HLA in healthy donors. PCR amplification relied on 60 Vbeta primers (plus 13 Jbeta primers). Using immunoSEQ multiplex PCR, the repertoire was profiled, and TCRdb retains in-frame clones only, with some absent. The sample lists over 100,000 clones; roughly 70% were seen once.

V gene TRBV7-9 combines with J gene TRBJ1-3, with TRBD1 matching over 7 bases. Sample: PBMCs. This TCR was recovered from a man over 45 in good health and CMV-seropositive. The DNA for the CDR3 is TGTGCCAGCAGCATCACAGGGGCCGGAAACACCATATATTTT. It is translated as CASSITGAGNTIYF.